Each of the 20 T cell receptor beta chains below was sequenced from the same sample in a study of blood T cells in healthy people across ages (dated by TCRdb to the mid-2010s). Library method: 5' RACE. Sequencing took place on an Illumina HiSeq 2500. The second PCR ran for about 7 to 11 cycles and used a J-beta primer mix along with a sample-barcoded 5' primer. TCRdb's own reprocessing of the public reads used fastp at Q25 and MiXCR and kept productive beta chains. Every distinct CDR3 protein forms one entry, paired with its most common genes and DNA. This sample holds hundreds of thousands of distinct CDR3 sequences; about 43% were observed only once. The ten biggest clones cover 25% to 35% of the sample. Sequences were obtained from blood. Every receptor here comes from an elderly man in good health.

This clonotype appeared a few times. The rearrangement joins TRBV3-1 to TRBJ1-2, with D tentatively TRBD1 (6 bases). CDR3 length: 17 amino acids. The V gene's germline CDR1 is LGHDT and CDR2 YNNKEL (reference sequence). V shed 4 bases and J shed 5 bases, with 23 bases lying between them. The CDR3: CASSPPGVSRPPYGYTF. CDR3 coding DNA: TGTGCCAGCAGCCCTCCAGGGGTTTCGAGACCGCCTTATGGCTACACCTTC.

In its sample, this clonotype was seen a few times. The rearrangement links TRBV28 to TRBJ2-5; 10 bases map to TRBD1. The DNA end is a closer match to TRBJ2-7, so the J assignment may be wrong. CDR3 size: 14 residues. The germline V gene encodes CDR1 MDHEN and CDR2 SYDVKM. CDR3 coding DNA: TGTGCCTCCGTGACCGGACAGGGGGTATCCGAGCAGTACTTC. It encodes CASVTGQGVSEQYF.

This clonotype was recorded at least ten times. The V call is TRBV5-1, the J call TRBJ2-3; 7 bases map to TRBD2. This CDR3 region has 16 residues. V lost 0 bases to trimming and J lost 2 bases; unmatched junction nucleotides: 6. The germline CDR1 and CDR2 sequences are SGHRS and YFSETQ. The CDR3, as DNA: TGCGCCAGCAGCTTGGCCCCGACTAGCACCACAGATACGCAGTATTTT. Translation: CASSLAPTSTTDTQYF.

The chain uses TRBV4-1 and TRBJ2-7; 7 positions agree with TRBD2. From germline, CDR1 is MGHRA and CDR2 YSYEKL. CDR3 length equals 17 residues. The ends lost 0 bases at V and 4 bases at J; junction bases unmatched: 12. The CDR3 here is CASSQDQRGTRGYEQYF. Here the CDR3 DNA reads TGCGCCAGCAGCCAAGACCAGCGGGGAACACGGGGTTACGAGCAGTACTTC.

The V call is TRBV4-2, the J call TRBJ2-1; 13 positions match TRBD2. This CDR3 is built from 16 residues. Germline CDR1 LGHNA, CDR2 YNFKEQ. Trimming removed 1 base from V and 7 bases from J; junction bases left unmatched: 4. The CDR3 coding sequence is TGTGCCAGCAGCCAAGGGACTAGCGGGGGCCCTAATGAGCAGTTCTTC. This encodes CASSQGTSGGPNEQFF.

This sequence joins TRBV24-1 and TRBJ2-5, with D perhaps being TRBD1 or TRBD2 (5 bases each). V was pared by 3 bases and J by 5 bases, with 15 bases between. CDR1 is KGHDR, CDR2 SFDVKD, per germline. This CDR3 comprises 15 residues. The CDR3 spells CATSDLGDQTETQYF. Here the CDR3 DNA reads TGTGCCACCAGTGATCTCGGGGACCAGACGGAGACCCAGTACTTC.

This clonotype occurred many times. CDR3 region: CSVGDRRATNEKLFF. The CDR3 DNA follows: TGCAGCGTGGGGGACCGAAGAGCTACTAATGAAAAACTGTTTTTT. The gene calls are TRBV29-1 and TRBJ1-4; the D gene is possibly TRBD1 (5 bases). CDR3 length: 15 residues. Trimming left V 6 bases short and J 2 bases short, with 16 bases between. CDR1 SQVTM and CDR2 ANQGSEA come from the germline V gene.

This clonotype was seen more than once but under ten times. This rearrangement joins TRBV2 to TRBJ2-7, with TRBD2 as a possible D gene (5 bases). V was trimmed by 6 bases and J by 5 bases, leaving 20 bases between them. Germline V lookup: CDR1 SNHLY, CDR2 FYNNEI. CDR3 length: 15 residues. The DNA for the CDR3 is TGTGCCAGCAGACGAGCCGACGAGGACTTCGACGAGCAGTACTTC. Amino acids: CASRRADEDFDEQYF.

This clonotype was seen a handful of times. This chain uses TRBV18 with TRBJ1-5; TRBD1 is a possible D gene (5 bases). V lost 6 bases, J lost 3 bases, and 15 bases lay in between. Per germline, CDR1 KGHSH and CDR2 LQKENI. CDR3 size: 15 residues. The CDR3 nucleotides are TGTGCCAGCTCCACCCAGGACAAGAACAATCAGCCCCAGCATTTT. It yields the protein CASSTQDKNNQPQHF.

CDR3 loop: CASSQGVMTGNTIYF. The CDR3 DNA follows: TGCGCCAGCAGCCAAGGGGTAATGACTGGAAACACCATATATTTT. The chain employs TRBV4-3 and TRBJ1-3, with no clear D. V lost 1 base to trimming and J lost 2 bases, with 9 bases between them. The CDR3 consists of 15 residues. Per the germline V gene, CDR1 is LGHNA and CDR2 is YSLEER.

The chain recombines TRBV27 with TRBJ2-7, with D possibly TRBD1 on 6 matching bases. V dropped 5 bases and J dropped 4 bases, with 9 bases sitting between them. CDR3 length: 12 residues. CDR1 is MNHEY and CDR2 is SMNVEV in the germline V gene (reference sequence). This CDR3 is CASSGGVYEQYF. The CDR3, as DNA: TGTGCCAGCAGTGGGGGCGTGTACGAGCAGTACTTC.

The J gene is TRBJ2-7, the V gene TRBV7-2; TRBD1 might be the D (5 bases). The V and J ends lost 5 bases and 4 bases respectively, with 27 bases between them. Per the germline V gene, CDR1 is SGHTA and CDR2 is FQGNSA. There are 18 residues in the CDR3. The CDR3 spells CASSPSPRGSLRLYEQYF. The DNA of the CDR3 is TGTGCCAGCAGCCCAAGTCCAAGGGGCTCCCTCCGGCTATACGAGCAGTACTTC.

In this sample, this clonotype turned up a few times. This chain joins TRBV20-1 and TRBJ1-2; 7 bases are a match to TRBD1. After removal of 2 bases from V and 8 bases from J, the junction contained 11 bases not matched to a gene. The CDR3 extends over 14 amino acids. Germline V gene sequence: CDR1 DFQATT, CDR2 SNEGSKA (reference sequence). The CDR3 region is CSARHLQGSSGYTF. The CDR3 nucleotides are TGCAGTGCTAGACATTTACAGGGGTCGTCGGGCTACACCTTC.

The genes are TRBV7-2 and TRBJ2-1; tentatively, D is TRBD2 (6 bases). The germline V gene encodes CDR1 SGHTA and CDR2 FQGNSA. The CDR3 length is 15 residues. V was trimmed by 1 base and J by 7 bases, leaving 14 bases between them. CDR3 sequence (DNA): TGTGCCAGCAGCTTAGTTCGCGGGGCTCCAAATGAGCAGTTCTTC. Its translation: CASSLVRGAPNEQFF.

This clonotype was seen a handful of times. The rearrangement joins TRBV27 to TRBJ2-3; 11 bases align to TRBD2. The V and J ends lost 3 bases and 0 bases, in that order; junction bases with no gene match: 5. Per the germline V gene, CDR1 is MNHEY and CDR2 is SMNVEV (reference sequence). This CDR3 spans 17 amino acids. The CDR3 spells CASSFLAGGQSTDTQYF. The CDR3 DNA follows: TGTGCCAGCAGTTTCCTAGCGGGGGGCCAAAGCACAGATACGCAGTATTTT.

In its sample, this clonotype was seen a few times. The chain employs TRBV20-1 and TRBJ2-7, with a possible D match to TRBD1 (6 bases). Germline CDR1 reads DFQATT; CDR2 reads SNEGSKA (reference sequence). V was shortened by 2 bases and J by 1 base, with 15 bases between the two germline ends. This CDR3 spans 15 amino acids. For the CDR3, the DNA is TGCAGTGCTAGACCTGAGGACAGAGTATCCTACGAGCAGTACTTC. Translated: CSARPEDRVSYEQYF.

This chain joins TRBV7-2 and TRBJ2-2; the D gene is possibly TRBD1 (5 bases). The CDR3 loop spans 16 amino acids. Germline V lookup: CDR1 SGHTA, CDR2 FQGNSA. The V end was cut by 0 bases, the J end by 2 bases, with 10 bases between. The CDR3 spells CASSLAAGRNTGELFF. The CDR3 DNA reads TGTGCCAGCAGCTTAGCGGCAGGGCGAAACACCGGGGAGCTGTTTTTT. The complete variable domain, with remaining parts taken from reference TRBV7-2 and TRBJ2-2, reads GAGVSQSPSNKVTEKGKDVELRCDPISGHTALYWYRQSLGQGLEFLIYFQGNSAPDKSGLPSDRFSAERTGGSVSTLTIQRTQQEDSAVYLCASSLAAGRNTGELFFGEGSRLTVL.

This clonotype was observed once. The CDR3, as DNA: TGTGCCTGGAGTCAGGGACCGACGGACCAGTACTTC. Translating gives CAWSQGPTDQYF. The chain recombines TRBV30 with TRBJ2-5; D could derive from TRBD1 or TRBD2 (5 bases each). Germline V gene sequence: CDR1 GTSNPN, CDR2 SVGIG (reference sequence). CDR3 length: 12 amino acids. The V end lost 2 bases, the J end lost 10 bases, and 14 bases lay between the germline ends.

This clonotype was seen only a few times. The J gene is TRBJ2-7, the V gene TRBV4-1; tentative D call: TRBD1 (6 bases). Germline V gene lookup returns CDR1 MGHRA and CDR2 YSYEKL. V was clipped by 2 bases and J by 1 base, with 12 bases between them. The CDR3 covers 15 residues. The CDR3 DNA reads TGCGCCAGCAGCCAACGAACAGGGCCTTCCTACGAGCAGTACTTC. This codes for CASSQRTGPSYEQYF.

The J gene is TRBJ2-3, the V gene TRBV7-9; 14 nucleotides agree with TRBD2. There are 15 residues in the CDR3. In germline, CDR1 is SEHNR, CDR2 FQNEAQ (reference sequence). Germline trimming cut 11 bases from V and 4 bases from J; bases unmatched to any gene: 8. The CDR3 bases are TGTGCCGGGACTAGCGGGAGTTTACTTGCAGATACGCAGTATTTT. Its protein is CAGTSGSLLADTQYF.